Detailed here is one TCR beta chain. The data originate from a study of cytomegalovirus exposure and HLA in healthy donors. This CDR3 spans 12 amino acids. CDR1 is SQVTM and CDR2 is ANQGSEA in the germline V gene. Trimming left V 4 bases short and J 2 bases short, with 8 bases between. PCR involved 60 Vbeta and 13 Jbeta primers. The method was immunoSEQ multiplex PCR; TCRdb's version includes in-frame clones alone and lacks a portion of them. The table counts some 72,000 clones; under 6.5% lies in the top ten. Material for sequencing was PBMCs. V is TRBV29-1 and J is TRBJ2-5; no definite D call. This TCR derives from a man aged 35 to 55 in good health and CMV-seronegative. The CDR3 reads CSVARVQETQYF. The CDR3 DNA reads as TGCAGCGTTGCCCGGGTTCAAGAGACCCAGTACTTC. Looking up the rest from reference TRBV29-1 and TRBJ2-5 gives the full variable domain: SAVISQKPSRDICQRGTSLTIQCQVDSQVTMMFWYRQQPGQSLTLIATANQGSEATYESGFVIDKFPISRPNLTFSTLTVSNMSPEDSSIYLCSVARVQETQYFGPGTRLLVL.